A selection of T cell receptor beta chains follows, all from one sample in a study of control samples from healthy donors and cancer patients. This table comes from immunoSEQ multiplex PCR, and its TCRdb copy is limited to in-frame clones, with some not included. The table lists 85,000 to 120,000 clones, 90% to 95% of them singletons. Material: blood. The receptors were gathered from a woman under 30 in good health. Both conserved end residues are part of each CDR3. D genes are given only for firm matches. For some rows the clone size is stated as once, few or many, or as a class when expanded; others skip it.

J gene,clone size,V gene,D gene,CDR3 DNA,CDR3 protein
TRBJ2-4,.,TRBV3-1/TRBV3-2,.,TGTGCCAGCAGCCAAGAGCGGTTAAAACCCATTCAGTACTTC,CASSQERLKPIQYF
TRBJ2-7,.,TRBV7-2,.,TGTGCCAGCAGCTTAGCGCGGAAAGGGACCGAGCAGTACTTC,CASSLARKGTEQYF
TRBJ2-1,.,TRBV3-1/TRBV3-2,.,TGTGCCAGCAGCCCAAATCGCAACAATGAGCAGTTCTTC,CASSPNRNNEQFF
TRBJ2-3,.,TRBV20-1,.,TGCAGTGCTAGTGGAAGCGAAACTAGCACAGATACGCAGTATTTT,CSASGSETSTDTQYF
TRBJ1-4,.,TRBV6-6,.,TGTGCCAGCAGTTACTCGGTAGTTGGAGAGGAAAAACTGTTTTTT,CASSYSVVGEEKLFF
TRBJ1-1,.,TRBV6-5,.,TGTGCCAGCAGGCCGGGGATGAACACTGAAGCTTTCTTT,CASRPGMNTEAFF
TRBJ2-7,.,TRBV7-2,.,TGTGCCAGCAGCTTAGGAGGGGGGTACCCCTACGAGCAGTACTTC,CASSLGGGYPYEQYF
TRBJ2-3,.,TRBV9,TRBD1,TGTGCCAGCAGCGCGACGGGACAGGACCCAGATACGCAGTATTTT,CASSATGQDPDTQYF
TRBJ2-2,.,TRBV19,.,TGTGCCAGTAGTACCCGCCCGAACACCGGGGAGCTGTTTTTT,CASSTRPNTGELFF
TRBJ1-1,.,TRBV5-6,.,TGTGCCAGCAGCTTCCCCCAATACACTGAAGCTTTCTTT,CASSFPQYTEAFF
TRBJ1-5,.,TRBV3-1/TRBV3-2,.,TGTGCCAGCAGCCAGGGGTTGGGCCAGCCCCAGCATTTT,CASSQGLGQPQHF
TRBJ2-5,once,TRBV5-1,TRBD2,TGCGCCAGCAGGGGGGGGTTCACCGAGACCCAGTACTTC,CASRGGFTETQYF
TRBJ1-6,.,TRBV18,.,TGTGCCAGCTCACCCCTACAGGGTAGTAATTCACCCCTCCACTTT,CASSPLQGSNSPLHF
TRBJ1-3,.,TRBV7-9,.,TGTGCCAGCAGCCCATCTGGCGGAAACACCATATATTTT,CASSPSGGNTIYF
TRBJ2-5,.,TRBV6-4,TRBD2,TGTGCCAGCAGCCGCGGACTAGCGGGAGTAGAGACCCAGTACTTC,CASSRGLAGVETQYF
TRBJ1-5,.,TRBV7-2,TRBD1,TGTGCCAGCAGCTTGGGACAGGGGGTTTCAAATCAGCCCCAGCATTTT,CASSLGQGVSNQPQHF
TRBJ2-1,.,TRBV9,.,TGTGCCAGCTCGATGGCTGCCCACTACAATGAGCAGTTCTTC,CASSMAAHYNEQFF
TRBJ1-1,.,TRBV28,.,TGTGCCAGCACCACCATCAGGGTGATGAACACTGAAGCTTTCTTT,CASTTIRVMNTEAFF
TRBJ2-6,.,TRBV6-2/TRBV6-3,.,TGTGCCAGCAGTTACTCGGACTCTGGGGCCAACGTCCTGACTTTC,CASSYSDSGANVLTF
TRBJ2-1,.,TRBV9,TRBD2,TGTGCCAGCAGCGAAGCGGGAGGACTCTCCTACAATGAGCAGTTCTTC,CASSEAGGLSYNEQFF
TRBJ1-5,.,TRBV19,TRBD1,TGTGCCAGTAGTGAATCTACAGGGGGATGGGTTCAGCCCCAGCATTTT,CASSESTGGWVQPQHF